This T cell receptor (beta chain) appears in the sequencing data of a study of PD-1 blockade in classical Hodgkin lymphoma. The data were produced by immunoSEQ multiplex PCR, yet TCRdb's version contains in-frame clones alone and is incomplete. The sample lists fewer than 35,000 clones, 80% to 90% occurring once. Described time point: cycle 4 day 1 (C4D1), after about 6 weeks of nivolumab. Each patient experienced a relapse that followed autologous stem cell transplantation, and brentuximab vedotin exposure varied. The authors purified CD4+ T cells from thawed PBMCs by magnetic negative selection. Sample: CD4+ T cells from blood, taken before the fourth cycle of nivolumab. This TCR was sampled from a human donor with classical Hodgkin lymphoma.

The CDR3 reads CAWRAPGSQYEQYF. CDR3 sequence (DNA): TGTGCCTGGAGAGCTCCGGGATCCCAATACGAGCAGTACTTC. This rearrangement joins TRBV30 to TRBJ2-7, with D possibly TRBD2 on 5 matching bases. The length of the CDR3 is 14 residues. Per germline, CDR1 GTSNPN and CDR2 SVGIG (reference sequence). Deletions cut 3 bases from V and 4 bases from J, with 16 bases between.